This T cell receptor (beta chain) is drawn from a study of blood T cell repertoires in COVID-19. Overall study context: Samples of COVID-19 (acute and convalescent) were obtained from the United States, Italy and Spain.

V lost 4 bases and J 0 bases, leaving 12 bases between the germline ends. The CDR3 is 15 residues long. Germline V gene lookup returns CDR1 SGHRS and CDR2 YFSETQ. Per the original data handling: Reference gene primer amplification yielded estimated nucleated cell counts. TCRdb's copy holds only in-frame clones and misses some; the assay was immunoSEQ multiplex PCR. The DNA was the basis for D and trimming; V, J and clone size are from that table. The sample holds a few hundred thousand clones, roughly 89% seen once. Cohort placement rested on clinical history that participants reported themselves. V usage is TRBV5-1 and J usage is TRBJ2-3; maybe TRBD2 (5 bases). This receptor was identified in a woman between 55 and 75 years old who had recovered from COVID-19. Sequencing input: PBMCs or T cells enriched from blood (not recorded which). The DNA for the CDR3 is TGCGCCAGCAGCGCGGGTAGCACAAGCACAGATACGCAGTATTTT. As protein: CASSAGSTSTDTQYF.